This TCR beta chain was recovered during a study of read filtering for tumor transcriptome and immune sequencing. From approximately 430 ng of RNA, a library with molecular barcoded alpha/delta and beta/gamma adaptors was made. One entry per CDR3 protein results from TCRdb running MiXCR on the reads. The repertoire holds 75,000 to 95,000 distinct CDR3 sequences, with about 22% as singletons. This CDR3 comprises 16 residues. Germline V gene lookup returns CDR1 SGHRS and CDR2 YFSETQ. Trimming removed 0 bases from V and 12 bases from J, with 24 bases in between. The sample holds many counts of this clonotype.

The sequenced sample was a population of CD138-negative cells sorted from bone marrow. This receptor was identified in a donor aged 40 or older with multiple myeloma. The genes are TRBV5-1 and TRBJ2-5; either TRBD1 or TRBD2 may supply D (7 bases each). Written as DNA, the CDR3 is TGCGCCAGCAGCTTGGTGGCCAGGGGGGGCCGGAGCGATGAGTACTTC. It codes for CASSLVARGGRSDEYF.